This T cell receptor beta chain appears in the sequencing data of a study of blood T cell repertoires in COVID-19. Across the whole study: Whether acute or convalescent, the COVID-19 samples came from the United States, Italy and Spain. PBMCs, B-cell-depleted T cells, or T cells were the source of the cDNA or gDNA that made up the material.

This clone showed up just once. Followed over time, Seattle patients had been enrolled while infection was active. In the study's own analysis: Reference gene primer amplification gave nucleated cell count estimates. Sequenced by immunoSEQ multiplex PCR; TCRdb stores in-frame clones only, minus some. V and J calls and clone size are given by that table; D and trimming were obtained from the DNA. The sample records about 69,000 clones, roughly 86% being singletons. V was shortened by 3 bases and J by 3 bases, with 14 bases between the two germline ends. Looked up from germline, CDR1 is KGHSH and CDR2 is LQKENI. The CDR3 length is 16 residues.

This sequence originates from a man aged 35 to 55 with COVID-19, enrolled during active disease. The sample was peripheral blood. This chain uses TRBV18 with TRBJ2-2, with D possibly being TRBD1 (6 bases). In nucleotides, the CDR3 is TGTGCCAGCTCACCGGACGTACGACAGGACACCGGGGAGCTGTTTTTT. This codes for CASSPDVRQDTGELFF.